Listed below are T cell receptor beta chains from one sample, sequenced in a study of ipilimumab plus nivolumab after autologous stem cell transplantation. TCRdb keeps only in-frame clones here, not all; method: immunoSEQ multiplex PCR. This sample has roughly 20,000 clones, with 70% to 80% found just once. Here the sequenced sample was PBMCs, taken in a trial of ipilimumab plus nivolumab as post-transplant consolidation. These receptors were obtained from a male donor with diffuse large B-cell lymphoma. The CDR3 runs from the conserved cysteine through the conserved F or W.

CDR3aa: CASSENQGARQPQHF
len: 15
j_gene: TRBJ1-5
v_gene: TRBV6-1

CDR3aa: CASRTDLSQETQYF
len: 14
j_gene: TRBJ2-5
v_gene: TRBV2

CDR3aa: CASRETSLGNEQYF
len: 14
j_gene: TRBJ2-7
v_gene: TRBV5-6

CDR3aa: CASRPRGQGNSPLHF
len: 15
j_gene: TRBJ1-6
v_gene: TRBV28

CDR3aa: CASSRQTEKPEAFF
len: 14
j_gene: TRBJ1-1
v_gene: TRBV6-5

CDR3aa: CASRYSGGAMNEQYF
len: 15
j_gene: TRBJ2-7
v_gene: TRBV2

CDR3aa: CSVEDREVNYGYTF
len: 14
j_gene: TRBJ1-2
v_gene: TRBV29-1

CDR3aa: CASSLETPAYNEQFF
len: 15
j_gene: TRBJ2-1
v_gene: TRBV7-2

CDR3aa: CASSPSGTTNTGELFF
len: 16
j_gene: TRBJ2-2
v_gene: TRBV18

CDR3aa: CASSDDGTFYEQYF
len: 14
j_gene: TRBJ2-7
v_gene: TRBV6-1

CDR3aa: CASSLWEQTNF
len: 11
j_gene: TRBJ1-2
v_gene: TRBV28

CDR3aa: CASGISGTVSYEQYF
len: 15
j_gene: TRBJ2-7
v_gene: TRBV28

CDR3aa: CASTPAGHQPQHF
len: 13
j_gene: TRBJ1-5
v_gene: TRBV19

CDR3aa: CASSLSRGGRTQYF
len: 14
j_gene: TRBJ2-3
v_gene: TRBV27

CDR3aa: CASSVDAQGIFSGNTIYF
len: 18
j_gene: TRBJ1-3
v_gene: TRBV9